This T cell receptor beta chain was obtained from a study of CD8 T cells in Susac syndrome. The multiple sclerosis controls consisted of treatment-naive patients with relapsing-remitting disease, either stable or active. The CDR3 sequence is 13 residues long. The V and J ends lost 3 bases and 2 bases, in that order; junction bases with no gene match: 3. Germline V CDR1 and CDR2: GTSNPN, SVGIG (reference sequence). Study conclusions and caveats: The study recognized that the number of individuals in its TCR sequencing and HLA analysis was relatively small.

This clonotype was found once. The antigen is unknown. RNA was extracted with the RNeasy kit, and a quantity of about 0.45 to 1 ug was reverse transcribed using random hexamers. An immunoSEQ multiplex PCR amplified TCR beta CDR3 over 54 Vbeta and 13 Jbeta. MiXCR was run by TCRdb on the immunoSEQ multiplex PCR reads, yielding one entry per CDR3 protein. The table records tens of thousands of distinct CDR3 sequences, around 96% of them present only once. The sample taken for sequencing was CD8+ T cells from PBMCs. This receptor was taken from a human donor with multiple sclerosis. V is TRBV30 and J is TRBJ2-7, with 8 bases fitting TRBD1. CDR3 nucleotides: TGTGCCTGGAGCCCGGGACAGGCCTACGAGCAGTACTTC. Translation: CAWSPGQAYEQYF.